The sequence of this TCR beta chain was determined in a study of blood T cell repertoires in COVID-19. Study summary: The origin of the acute and convalescent COVID-19 samples was the United States, Italy and Spain. In each case, the material was cDNA or gDNA derived from T cells, B-cell-depleted T cells, or PBMCs.

Profiling relied on immunoSEQ multiplex PCR, and the TCRdb table lists in-frame clones only, not all of them. The sample holds about 210,000 clones, around 83% seen once. This clone has more than one count but fewer than ten. The CDR3 consists of 14 residues. Germline values: CDR1 SGHNT, CDR2 YYREEE (reference sequence). The ends were cut back, 0 bases at V and 10 bases at J, with 14 bases in the middle. Sequenced sample: peripheral blood. This chain joins TRBV5-4 and TRBJ2-1, with D possibly TRBD1 on 6 matching bases. This receptor was taken from a man aged 50-60 years with active or convalescent COVID-19. The CDR3 DNA is TGTGCCAGCAGCTTGGACTACAGGGATCGCGAGCAGTTCTTC. Encoded protein: CASSLDYRDREQFF. Together with reference TRBV5-4 and TRBJ2-1, the CDR3 gives the full variable domain: ETGVTQSPTHLIKTRGQQVTLRCSSQSGHNTVSWYQQALGQGPQFIFQYYREEENGRGNFPPRFSGLQFPNYSSELNVNALELDDSALYLCASSLDYRDREQFFGPGTRLTVL.